These T cell receptor beta chains were read from a single sample in a study of naive and memory T cell subsets. In TCRdb, the 5' RACE reads were re-called with MiXCR into one record per CDR3 protein. In the table there are 58,000 or so distinct CDR3 sequences, 6.5% to 8.5% of which are singletons. Receptors originate from a female donor in good health. CDR3s include the opening cysteine and the closing phenylalanine or tryptophan. D genes are given only for firm matches. The size of a clone is reported for some rows only, either as once, few or many, or as a class for expanded clones.

j_call d_call v_call cdr3_length clone_size cdr3_aa cdr3_nt
TRBJ1-6 TRBD1 TRBV18 15 few CASSPGTGPNSPLHF TGTGCCAGCTCACCAGGGACAGGGCCAAATTCACCCCTCCACTTT
TRBJ1-5 TRBD1 TRBV28 13 - CASTGTVNQPQHF TGTGCCAGCACTGGGACAGTCAATCAGCCCCAGCATTTT
TRBJ1-2 TRBD1 TRBV29-1 13 many CSVGQGMNYGYTF TGCAGCGTGGGACAGGGGATGAACTATGGCTACACCTTC
TRBJ1-1 - TRBV29-1 12 many CSGMGLGTEAFF TGCAGCGGGATGGGACTTGGCACTGAAGCTTTCTTT
TRBJ1-5 TRBD1 TRBV16 14 many CASSQGQKEQPQHF TGTGCCAGCAGCCAGGGACAGAAAGAACAGCCCCAGCATTTT
TRBJ1-1 - TRBV20-1 15 few CSARDPSGMNTEAFF TGCAGTGCTAGAGATCCATCGGGTATGAACACTGAAGCTTTCTTT
TRBJ2-1 TRBD1 TRBV4-3 15 - CASSHNDAQGNEQFF TGCGCCAGCAGCCATAATGATGCACAGGGGAATGAGCAGTTCTTC
TRBJ2-3 - TRBV28 15 - CASSPPGAGSDTQYF TGTGCCAGCAGTCCGCCGGGGGCGGGGTCAGATACGCAGTATTTT
TRBJ2-7 TRBD1 TRBV6-6 15 many CASSSNRGNSYEQYF TGTGCCAGCAGCTCCAACAGGGGGAACTCCTACGAGCAGTACTTC
TRBJ2-1 - TRBV6-5 13 - CASSYSRGRQQFF TGTGCCAGCAGTTACTCTCGGGGGCGTCAGCAGTTCTTC
TRBJ1-1 - TRBV7-9 19 - CASSRTGRSKDVMNTEAFF TGTGCCAGCAGCCGTACAGGGAGGAGTAAGGACGTGATGAACACTGAAGCTTTCTTT
TRBJ2-5 - TRBV5-1 15 many CASSLEGPREETQYF TGCGCCAGCAGCTTGGAGGGGCCGCGGGAAGAGACCCAGTACTTC
TRBJ1-1 - TRBV29-1 14 few CSCSIGGGSAEAFF TGCAGCTGTTCTATAGGGGGGGGGTCCGCTGAAGCTTTCTTT
TRBJ2-5 - TRBV6-5 13 - CASSVGGGETQYF TGTGCCAGCAGTGTCGGGGGAGGAGAGACCCAGTACTTC
TRBJ1-5 TRBD1 TRBV7-8 17 few CASSLGGTGRRNQPQHF TGTGCCAGCAGCTTAGGGGGGACAGGGCGCCGCAATCAGCCCCAGCATTTT
TRBJ1-2 - TRBV12-3/TRBV12-4 13 few CASSPGEGYGYTF TGTGCCAGCAGTCCAGGGGAGGGCTATGGCTACACCTTC
TRBJ1-5 - TRBV7-2 16 many CASSLGPGTIDQPQHF TGTGCCAGCAGCTTAGGTCCAGGAACAATCGATCAGCCCCAGCATTTT
TRBJ1-3 - TRBV6-5 16 many CASSYSTASSGNTIYF TGTGCCAGCAGTTACTCTACCGCGTCTTCTGGAAACACCATATATTTT
TRBJ1-5 - TRBV7-9 14 few CASSLGGSHQPQHF TGTGCCAGCAGCTTAGGGGGTTCCCATCAGCCCCAGCATTTT
TRBJ2-3 - TRBV3-1 12 - CASSPSGDTQYF TGTGCCAGCAGCCCATCTGGGGATACGCAGTATTTT
TRBJ2-3 - TRBV12-3/TRBV12-4 11 many CASSPYDTQYF TGTGCCAGCAGTCCCTATGATACGCAGTATTTT
TRBJ2-6 - TRBV3-1 17 - CASSQVLGIAGANVLTF TGTGCCAGCAGCCAAGTTCTGGGAATCGCTGGGGCCAACGTCCTGACTTTC
TRBJ2-3 - TRBV2 15 many CASSESQGRADTQYF TGTGCCAGCAGTGAGTCTCAGGGGCGCGCAGATACGCAGTATTTT
TRBJ2-3 - TRBV5-1 16 few CASSLGTGAYTDTQYF TGCGCCAGCAGCTTGGGAACGGGTGCATACACAGATACGCAGTATTTT
TRBJ1-6 TRBD1 TRBV12-3/TRBV12-4 15 few CASSTYGQGNSPLHF TGTGCCAGCAGTACCTACGGACAGGGGAACTCACCCCTCCACTTT
TRBJ1-1 - TRBV12-3/TRBV12-4 12 many CASSPQGTEAFF TGTGCCAGCAGTCCCCAGGGAACTGAAGCTTTCTTT
TRBJ1-5 - TRBV6-2/TRBV6-3 14 many CASSLGGFGQPQHF TGTGCCAGCAGCTTGGGAGGTTTCGGTCAGCCCCAGCATTTT
TRBJ2-2 - TRBV7-3 15 many CASSVSRTATGELFF TGTGCCAGCAGCGTCAGTCGGACCGCTACCGGGGAGCTGTTTTTT
TRBJ1-6 TRBD1 TRBV6-5 16 many CASSYFAGQGYSPLHF TGTGCCAGCAGTTACTTTGCCGGACAGGGTTATTCACCCCTCCACTTT
TRBJ1-4 - TRBV4-1 13 - CASSQSTNEKLFF TGCGCCAGCAGCCAATCAACTAATGAAAAACTGTTTTTT
TRBJ1-2 - TRBV27 14 many CASSLRGNNDGYTF TGTGCCAGCAGTTTACGGGGGAATAATGATGGCTACACCTTC
TRBJ1-5 - TRBV6-2/TRBV6-3 13 - CASSLHRDQPQHF TGTGCCAGCAGCCTACACAGGGATCAGCCCCAGCATTTT
TRBJ1-2 - TRBV20-1 13 few CSALRDPILGYTF TGCAGTGCTTTACGGGATCCAATTTTAGGCTACACCTTC
TRBJ1-1 - TRBV12-3/TRBV12-4 13 many CASRIDRNTEAFF TGTGCCAGCAGGATCGACAGGAACACTGAAGCTTTCTTT
TRBJ1-1 - TRBV4-1 13 - CASSQGRYIEAFF TGCGCCAGCAGCCAAGGTCGTTATATAGAAGCTTTCTTT
TRBJ1-2 TRBD1 TRBV10-3 15 many CAISESPTGGGGYTF TGTGCCATCAGTGAGTCGCCGACAGGGGGTGGTGGCTACACCTTC
TRBJ2-4 - TRBV7-8 16 many CASSSYGALAKNIQYF TGTGCCAGCAGTTCCTACGGGGCCCTAGCCAAAAACATTCAGTACTTC
TRBJ1-3 - TRBV6-5 15 - CASTRGVSSGNTIYF TGTGCCAGCACCCGAGGGGTGAGCTCTGGAAACACCATATATTTT
TRBJ2-2 - TRBV7-2 16 few CASSWSLGTGSGELFF TGTGCCAGCAGCTGGAGTCTAGGGACTGGTTCCGGGGAGCTGTTTTTT
TRBJ2-7 TRBD2 TRBV18 15 - CASSPRVAGAYEQYF TGTGCCAGCTCACCACGAGTAGCGGGCGCGTACGAGCAGTACTTC
TRBJ1-1 - TRBV9 13 many CASSYRVNTEAFF TGTGCCAGCAGCTACCGAGTGAACACTGAAGCTTTCTTT
TRBJ1-2 TRBD1 TRBV2 13 few CASSVQGGNGDTF TGTGCCAGCAGTGTACAGGGGGGGAATGGCGACACCTTC
TRBJ1-2 - TRBV6-2/TRBV6-3 13 many CASSYRGHYGYTF TGTGCCAGCAGTTACAGAGGACACTATGGCTACACCTTC
TRBJ2-3 - TRBV6-5 14 few CASSQRSSTDTQYF TGTGCCAGCAGTCAGAGATCTAGCACAGATACGCAGTATTTT
TRBJ1-1 - TRBV5-1 13 many CASKAGSDTEAFF TGCGCCAGCAAAGCGGGCTCGGACACTGAAGCTTTCTTT
TRBJ2-1 - TRBV6-4 15 few CASSARGTPHNEQFF TGTGCCAGCAGTGCCAGGGGAACGCCCCACAATGAGCAGTTCTTC
TRBJ2-1 TRBD2 TRBV4-3 14 - CASSLWTSHDEQFF TGCGCCAGCAGCCTATGGACTAGCCATGATGAGCAGTTCTTC
TRBJ1-1 - TRBV7-2 13 many CASSAGQDTEAFF TGTGCCAGCAGCGCGGGTCAGGACACTGAAGCTTTCTTT
TRBJ2-7 - TRBV7-2 15 - CASSLGRRATYEQYF TGTGCCAGCAGCTTAGGTAGAAGGGCTACCTACGAGCAGTACTTC
TRBJ1-1 - TRBV6-5 13 many CASSYPGTGEAFF TGTGCCAGCAGTTACCCCGGGACCGGTGAAGCTTTCTTT
TRBJ2-3 - TRBV19 9 - CASSIRQYF TGTGCCAGTAGTATTCGCCAGTATTTT
TRBJ2-1 TRBD2 TRBV7-2 17 - CASSLVPYGGGGAPPFF TGTGCCAGCAGCTTAGTTCCTTATGGGGGCGGGGGGGCCCCTCCGTTCTTC
TRBJ1-4 - TRBV19 16 - CASSMRPTVPNEKLFF TGTGCCAGTAGTATGCGGCCGACAGTGCCAAATGAAAAACTGTTTTTT
TRBJ1-5 - TRBV7-8 17 many CASSLVGSAISNQPQHF TGTGCCAGCAGCTTAGTAGGTTCGGCCATTAGCAATCAGCCCCAGCATTTT